The 14 T cell receptor beta chains presented below share a single source sample, sequenced in a study of T cells in tuberculosis. This table comes from immunoSEQ multiplex PCR, and its TCRdb copy is limited to in-frame clones, with some not included. This sample carries 35,000 to 45,000 clones, 90% to 95% of them seen once, and the ten largest clones take around 10%. Input material: PBMCs. Every receptor here comes from a donor aged 10-29 years with latent tuberculosis or without tuberculosis infection. Some clones in this sample may be carry-over from other donors' samples.

This clone was seen only a few times. J is TRBJ1-1 and V is TRBV18; D call uncertain. The germline gives CDR1 KGHSH, CDR2 LQKENI. This CDR3 comprises 13 residues. The V and J ends lost 3 bases and 3 bases respectively, with 8 bases between them. The CDR3 is CASSPRLDTEAFF. CDR3 bases: TGTGCCAGCTCACCCAGATTGGACACTGAAGCTTTCTTT.

The J gene is TRBJ1-1, the V gene TRBV5-1; D not certain. The length of the CDR3 is 14 residues. The V end was cut by 7 bases, the J end by 2 bases, with 15 bases between. Germline V gene lookup returns CDR1 SGHRS and CDR2 YFSETQ. As DNA, the CDR3 is TGCGCCAGCGCCGCGGTCGAGGTCAACACTGAAGCTTTCTTT. Its translation: CASAAVEVNTEAFF.

The chain links TRBV5-5 to TRBJ1-2; D unclear. The CDR3 loop spans 16 amino acids. V was clipped by 6 bases and J by 1 base, with 19 bases between them. Germline assignment: CDR1 SGHKS and CDR2 YYEKEE (reference sequence). CDR3 DNA: TGTGCCAGCAACAAGGAGATCGGCACCAGTAACTATGGCTACACCTTC. It yields the protein CASNKEIGTSNYGYTF.

The chain combines TRBV15 with TRBJ2-7; a weak D match, TRBD2 (5 bases). The CDR3 sequence is 13 residues long. The germline gives CDR1 LNHNV, CDR2 YYDKDF (reference sequence). V gave up 1 base and J gave up 7 bases, with 11 bases separating them. CDR3 region: CATSRVVGSEQYF. DNA of the CDR3: TGTGCCACCAGCAGAGTGGTGGGGAGTGAGCAGTACTTC. The full variable domain, completed using reference TRBV15 and TRBJ2-7, is DAMVIQNPRYQVTQFGKPVTLSCSQTLNHNVMYWYQQKSSQAPKLLFHYYDKDFNNEADTPDNFQSRRPNTSFCFLDIRSPGLGDTAMYLCATSRVVGSEQYFGPGTRLTVT.

The rearrangement links TRBV27 to TRBJ1-1; 8 nucleotides match TRBD1. In germline, CDR1 is MNHEY, CDR2 SMNVEV (reference sequence). V trimming: 3 bases; J trimming: 5 bases; junction bases outside the gene matches: 5. This CDR3 has 14 residues. Written as DNA, the CDR3 is TGTGCCAGCAGTTTCAGGGGGCCGTGGACTGAAGCTTTCTTT. Protein product: CASSFRGPWTEAFF.

This rearrangement joins TRBV4-3 to TRBJ2-3; TRBD1 matches 7 bases. V shed 4 bases and J 6 bases; nucleotides not matched to a gene: 7. Per germline, CDR1 LGHNA and CDR2 YSLEER. The CDR3 loop spans 14 amino acids. The CDR3 is CASSPGDRVDTQYF. The DNA for the CDR3 is TGCGCCAGCAGCCCTGGTGACAGGGTTGATACGCAGTATTTT.

The chain combines TRBV19 with TRBJ2-1, with D possibly being TRBD1 (6 bases). The CDR3 covers 15 residues. V was clipped by 4 bases and J by 2 bases, with 12 bases between them. Germline V gene lookup returns CDR1 LNHDA and CDR2 SQIVND (reference sequence). CDR3 region: CASSKGRDTYNEQFF. The CDR3 bases are TGTGCCAGTAGTAAAGGCAGGGACACCTACAATGAGCAGTTCTTC.

The chain recombines TRBV5-6 with TRBJ2-7, with a weak D call TRBD2 (5 bases). CDR1 is SGHDT and CDR2 is YYEEEE in the germline V gene. This CDR3 has 14 amino acids. Deletions cut 3 bases from V and 6 bases from J, with 16 bases between. CDR3 nucleotides: TGTGCCAGCAGCTCCCGAGATGAGGGCGGCGAGCAGTACTTC. This gives the protein CASSSRDEGGEQYF.

The V and J genes are TRBV30 and TRBJ2-7, with TRBD1 matching 7 bases. CDR1 GTSNPN and CDR2 SVGIG come from the germline V gene (reference sequence). Unmatched junction bases numbered 8, after V lost 2 bases and J lost 4 bases. The CDR3 runs to 14 residues. The CDR3 here is CAWSTGTASYEQYF. The CDR3 DNA sequence: TGTGCCTGGAGTACCGGGACAGCCTCTTACGAGCAGTACTTC.

This chain joins TRBV19 and TRBJ1-4; 8 nucleotides agree with TRBD1. Unmatched junction bases numbered 7, after V lost 5 bases and J lost 5 bases. The CDR3 is made up of 15 amino acids. Germline CDR1 and CDR2: LNHDA and SQIVND (reference sequence). DNA for the CDR3: TGTGCCAGTAGTCTAGGGACAGGAGTAAATGAAAAACTGTTTTTT. It codes for CASSLGTGVNEKLFF.

The chain employs TRBV19 and TRBJ2-1; 9 bases fit TRBD1. This CDR3 has 15 residues. Trimming removed 1 base from V and 6 bases from J; junction bases left unmatched: 4. The germline gives CDR1 LNHDA, CDR2 SQIVND (reference sequence). CDR3 sequence: CASSIAGTGLNEQFF. The CDR3 DNA reads as TGTGCCAGTAGTATAGCCGGGACAGGGCTCAATGAGCAGTTCTTC.

J is TRBJ2-3 and V is TRBV29-1, with a weak D call TRBD1 (6 bases). Germline V gives CDR1 SQVTM, CDR2 ANQGSEA. This CDR3 region has 17 residues. The ends were cut back, 7 bases at V and 2 bases at J, with 25 bases in the middle. The CDR3 here is CSGYGRLDRRITDTQYF. In DNA form, the CDR3 reads TGCAGCGGCTACGGACGCTTAGACAGGCGAATCACAGATACGCAGTATTTT.

This chain uses TRBV5-8 with TRBJ2-2; 7 bases agree with TRBD1. The V gene's germline CDR1 is SGHTS and CDR2 YDEGEE. V was clipped by 5 bases and J by 1 base; unmatched bases: 8. This CDR3 is 16 amino acids long. The CDR3 DNA reads TGTGCCAGCAGTCCGGCCAGGACAGGGAACACCGGGGAGCTGTTTTTT. It codes for CASSPARTGNTGELFF.

V gene TRBV5-1 combines with J gene TRBJ2-7; tentative D call: TRBD1 (6 bases). V lost 4 bases to trimming and J lost 1 base, with 12 bases between them. The CDR3 has 14 amino acids. From germline, CDR1 is SGHRS and CDR2 YFSETQ. The CDR3 loop reads CASSGGSSSYEQYF. DNA for the CDR3: TGCGCCAGCAGCGGGGGCTCTTCTTCCTACGAGCAGTACTTC.